These 15 T cell receptor beta chains were all obtained from the same sample, sequenced in a study of T cell responses to AZD1222 COVID-19 vaccine (dated by TCRdb to 2020 to 2022). Taken with the paper, the label for time point translates to: about 28 days (+/-7) after the second vaccine dose. Library construction relied on the immunoSEQ multiplex PCR assay. The source is immuneACCESS, and TCRdb retained only in-frame sequences with V and J called. Part of the clones is not carried over; for the studies checked, unresolved V genes explain less than half of this, and the remainder is unexplained. The sample includes fewer than 140,000 clones, with around 90% observed a single time. The ten biggest clones cover roughly 8% of the sample. Specimen: peripheral blood, collected 28 days after the second AZD1222 dose. These receptors all come from an adult who received the AZD1222 COVID-19 vaccine.

The rearrangement joins TRBV6-5 to TRBJ2-7; D remains ambiguous. Per germline, CDR1 MNHEY and CDR2 SVGAGI. The CDR3 covers 12 residues. The V and J ends lost 4 bases and 9 bases respectively, with 13 bases between them. The CDR3 sequence: CASSSSVFGQYF. The CDR3 bases are TGTGCCAGCAGTTCCTCAGTGTTCGGGCAGTACTTC.

This chain connects TRBV4-1 to TRBJ2-5; D possibly corresponds to TRBD1 (6 bases). The CDR3 covers 17 residues. The germline CDR1 and CDR2 sequences are MGHRA and YSYEKL. Deletions cut 3 bases from V and 5 bases from J, with 22 bases between. CDR3 nucleotide sequence: TGCGCCAGCAGCCACCCTGGGGCAGGGGAGCCGGGGGAGACCCAGTACTTC. Its protein product is CASSHPGAGEPGETQYF.

This clone was recorded only once. CDR3 DNA: TGCGCCAGCAGCTTGGGCGGAACTAATGAAAAACTGTTTTTT. It encodes CASSLGGTNEKLFF. The V call is TRBV5-1, the J call TRBJ1-4; unclear D gene. The V end lost 0 bases, the J end lost 1 base, and 4 bases lay between the germline ends. From germline, CDR1 is SGHRS and CDR2 YFSETQ. The CDR3 is 14 residues long. The full variable domain, with the rest looked up from reference TRBV5-1 and TRBJ1-4, is KAGVTQTPRYLIKTRGQQVTLSCSPISGHRSVSWYQQTPGQGLQFLFEYFSETQRNKGNFPGRFSGRQFSNSRSEMNVSTLELGDSALYLCASSLGGTNEKLFFGSGTQLSVL.

The chain recombines TRBV27 with TRBJ2-7, with TRBD2 identical over 7 bases. The CDR3 totals 13 residues. Germline assignment: CDR1 MNHEY and CDR2 SMNVEV (reference sequence). V gave up 6 bases and J gave up 3 bases; unmatched junction bases: 5. CDR3 amino acids: CASRRGSFYEQYF. The CDR3 nucleotides read TGTGCCAGCAGGCGGGGGTCATTCTACGAGCAGTACTTC.

The chain recombines TRBV7-2 with TRBJ1-3; the D is unclear. The germline V gene encodes CDR1 SGHTA and CDR2 FQGNSA. The V end lost 5 bases, the J end lost 2 bases, and 10 bases lay between the germline ends. The CDR3 sequence is 14 residues long. CDR3 in DNA: TGTGCCAGCAGCCAGCTGCAGACTGGAAACACCATATATTTT. Its translation is CASSQLQTGNTIYF.

This sequence joins TRBV5-1 and TRBJ1-5; possible D gene TRBD1, 5 bases. The V gene's germline CDR1 is SGHRS and CDR2 YFSETQ. V lost 4 bases and J 3 bases, leaving 11 bases between the germline ends. CDR3 length equals 14 residues. The CDR3 loop is CASSPGGVNQPQHF. The CDR3 nucleotides are TGCGCCAGCAGCCCTGGGGGGGTCAATCAGCCCCAGCATTTT. Filled out from reference TRBV5-1 and TRBJ1-5, the complete variable domain reads KAGVTQTPRYLIKTRGQQVTLSCSPISGHRSVSWYQQTPGQGLQFLFEYFSETQRNKGNFPGRFSGRQFSNSRSEMNVSTLELGDSALYLCASSPGGVNQPQHFGDGTRLSIL.

The chain carries TRBV9 and TRBJ1-1; 8 bases agree with TRBD1. The V gene end was trimmed by 0 bases and the J gene end by 5 bases; junction bases not matched to a gene: 6. CDR1 and CDR2 (germline): SGDLS, YYNGEE. The CDR3 has 15 amino acids. The DNA for the CDR3 is TGTGCCAGCAGCGTAGATGGACAGGGAGCTACTGAAGCTTTCTTT. Translated: CASSVDGQGATEAFF.

The sample holds one count of this clone. The gene calls are TRBV19 and TRBJ2-7, with TRBD2 matching over 14 bases. CDR1 and CDR2 (germline): LNHDA, SQIVND (reference sequence). V was clipped by 5 bases and J by 7 bases; unmatched bases: 7. This CDR3 comprises 15 residues. The CDR3 here is CASSSQGLAGVEQYF. DNA for the CDR3: TGTGCCAGTAGTTCGCAGGGACTAGCGGGGGTGGAGCAGTACTTC.

The rearrangement uses TRBV19 and TRBJ1-6, with D maybe TRBD1 (5 bases). Trimming left V 2 bases short and J 10 bases short, with 18 bases between. CDR3 size: 16 residues. Looked up from germline, CDR1 is LNHDA and CDR2 is SQIVND (reference sequence). Here the CDR3 DNA reads TGTGCCAGTAGTATATCAGGGACGAGGGCTTTCTCACCCCTCCACTTT. Its protein product is CASSISGTRAFSPLHF.

This chain joins TRBV25-1 and TRBJ2-5; D might be TRBD2 (5 bases). Germline V lookup: CDR1 MGHDK, CDR2 SYGVNS. The length of the CDR3 is 14 residues. Trimming took 7 bases from V and 4 from J, leaving 16 bases between them. The CDR3, as DNA: TGTGCCAGCATTCGGGCAGGCCGGGGAGAGACCCAGTACTTC. Amino acids: CASIRAGRGETQYF. Variable domain in full (rest from reference TRBV25-1 and TRBJ2-5): EADIYQTPRYLVIGTGKKITLECSQTMGHDKMYWYQQDPGMELHLIHYSYGVNSTEKGDLSSESTVSRIRTEHFPLTLESARPSHTSQYLCASIRAGRGETQYFGPGTRLLVL.

J is TRBJ1-5 and V is TRBV9; TRBD1 might be the D (5 bases). V lost 0 bases and J 3 bases, leaving 10 bases between the germline ends. CDR3 size: 15 residues. CDR1 and CDR2 from the germline V gene are SGDLS and YYNGEE. The chain's CDR3 is CASSVAGGNNQPQHF. The CDR3, as DNA: TGTGCCAGCAGCGTAGCGGGGGGTAACAATCAGCCCCAGCATTTT.

For the CDR3, the DNA is TGTGCCTGGAGCTCTGGACGGATGAGGGCTTTCTTT. As protein: CAWSSGRMRAFF. V is TRBV30 and J is TRBJ1-1; D gene uncertain. V lost 3 bases and J lost 11, with 16 bases in between. The V gene's germline CDR1 is GTSNPN and CDR2 SVGIG (reference sequence). The CDR3 contains 12 residues.

The rearrangement links TRBV29-1 to TRBJ1-4; D call uncertain. The ends were cut back, 3 bases at V and 5 bases at J, with 13 bases in the middle. CDR3 length: 14 residues. The germline V gene encodes CDR1 SQVTM and CDR2 ANQGSEA. CDR3 protein: CSVDLLGQNEKLFF. The CDR3, as DNA: TGCAGCGTTGACCTCCTTGGGCAGAATGAAAAACTGTTTTTT.

The chain has TRBV19 and TRBJ2-1; TRBD1 matches 8 bases. V dropped 3 bases and J dropped 7; count of bases not matched to a gene: 8. This CDR3 spans 15 amino acids. Germline CDR1 and CDR2: LNHDA and SQIVND (reference sequence). The CDR3 loop is CASSITQGAMNEQFF. In DNA, the CDR3 is TGTGCCAGTAGTATTACCCAGGGGGCGATGAATGAGCAGTTCTTC. Full variable domain (missing parts from reference TRBV19 and TRBJ2-1): DGGITQSPKYLFRKEGQNVTLSCEQNLNHDAMYWYRQDPGQGLRLIYYSQIVNDFQKGDIAEGYSVSREKKESFPLTVTSAQKNPTAFYLCASSITQGAMNEQFFGPGTRLTVL.

This chain connects TRBV27 to TRBJ1-5; D ambiguous. The CDR3 is 15 amino acids. The V gene's germline CDR1 is MNHEY and CDR2 SMNVEV (reference sequence). The V gene lost 6 bases and the J gene lost 7 bases, with 19 bases spanning the gap. The CDR3 spells CASSPTLFVGQPQHF. Written as DNA, the CDR3 is TGTGCCAGCAGCCCCACCCTGTTCGTGGGACAGCCCCAGCATTTT.